The rows below give T cell receptor beta chains drawn from one sample of a study of blood T cell repertoires in COVID-19. Repertoires were generated with immunoSEQ multiplex PCR, while TCRdb's copy carries only in-frame clones and drops some. The sample includes around 250,000 clones, 65% to 90% of them seen just once. The specimen sequenced was PBMCs or T cells enriched from blood (not recorded which). These receptors all come from a man aged 18 to 30 who had recovered from COVID-19. Each CDR3 is given with its conserved first and last residue. The order of the fields is clone size, V gene, J gene, CDR3 length, CDR3 protein. Not all rows give a size; the values are once, few, many and, for expanded clones, a class.

-	TRBV6-5	TRBJ2-2	16	CASSFRTETNTGELFF
-	TRBV14	TRBJ1-6	14	CASIVGTGPSPLHF
-	TRBV12-2	TRBJ2-7	14	CASRPHRIYYEQYF
few	TRBV5-4	TRBJ2-7	16	CASSLGTSGTAYEQYF
-	TRBV28	TRBJ1-5	13	CASMVWLNQPQHF
-	TRBV5-5	TRBJ2-2	18	CASTLNQRGEGGTGELFF
-	TRBV9	TRBJ2-4	13	CARSRGGKDIQYF
-	TRBV19	TRBJ2-1	15	CASSIGNTGGSEQFF
-	TRBV5-1	TRBJ2-3	12	CASSFLTDTQYF
few	TRBV28	TRBJ1-3	16	CASSIPDRVTGNTIYF
-	TRBV4-1	TRBJ1-2	15	CASESGFGTGHGYTF
-	TRBV28	TRBJ1-6	15	CASSLPSSYNSPLHF
few	TRBV2	TRBJ1-5	15	CASTAQGVWNQPQHF
-	TRBV9	TRBJ2-1	15	CASSPGGSSYNEQFF
-	TRBV3-1/TRBV3-2	TRBJ2-7	14	CASKRTSSSYEQYF
-	TRBV19	TRBJ1-4	16	CASSMARGIGVEKLFF
-	TRBV5-1	TRBJ2-1	19	CASSMPGQGTFNTYNEQFF
-	TRBV5-1	TRBJ1-4	15	CASSRTGTGSEKLFF
-	TRBV3-1/TRBV3-2	TRBJ1-2	13	CASSQVRENGYTF
-	TRBV7-9	TRBJ2-1	14	CASSSGLAEGEQFF
once	TRBV5-1	TRBJ1-2	14	CASSLGDRGNGYTF
few	TRBV7-8	TRBJ1-2	15	CASSSRDTPNYGYTF
-	TRBV28	TRBJ1-4	11	CASRSNEKLFF
-	TRBV19	TRBJ1-6	14	CASSTQGGNSPLHF
-	TRBV7-9	TRBJ2-7	13	CASSLGGRGEQYF
-	TRBV4-1	TRBJ2-5	16	CASSQGPVGGQETQYF
-	TRBV5-1	TRBJ2-2	16	CASSLGLAGLTGELFF
-	TRBV6-5	TRBJ1-6	16	CASSYYPQAYNSPLHF
few	TRBV18	TRBJ1-3	18	CASSPLTTGEFSGNTIYF
-	TRBV19	TRBJ1-6	15	CASSLQGSYNSPLHF
-	TRBV6-5	TRBJ1-2	15	CASSKAGEWNYGYTF
-	TRBV2	TRBJ2-1	16	CASSQSTSGILNEQFF
-	TRBV6-5	TRBJ1-4	14	CASRPRTVQGGLFF
-	TRBV5-6	TRBJ2-7	11	CASSLAVEQYF
-	TRBV5-1	TRBJ2-5	13	CASSSEGAETQYF
-	TRBV27	TRBJ2-7	13	CASSSTTSYEQYF
-	TRBV7-9	TRBJ1-1	11	CASSSVPGAFF
-	TRBV24-1	TRBJ2-1	14	CATRGTGEYNEQFF
-	TRBV30	TRBJ2-1	14	CAWRTSGRVNEQFF
-	TRBV11-1	TRBJ2-5	14	CASSLRSAQETQYF
-	TRBV7-2	TRBJ2-7	13	CASSFGTAVEQYF
few	TRBV7-9	TRBJ1-2	13	CASSLAGRSGYTF